The present TCR beta chain was sequenced within a study of shared clonotypes between healthy human individuals. This CDR3 contains 15 residues. Trimming took 1 base from V and 10 from J; bases not matched to a gene: 8. Germline CDR1 is ENHRY and CDR2 is SYGVKD. Remarks on this clone: A single base separates this from a much larger clone, so it may be a read error.

At the deep level, the assay was run. The authors distributed each subset's genomic DNA evenly over several immunoSEQ plates. Data came from immunoSEQ multiplex PCR; TCRdb stores just in-frame clones and leaves some out. The repertoire includes about 690,000 clones, around 91% of them detected once, and 34% sits in the top ten. The sequencing sample was made of memory CD8+ T cells from PBMCs. Sample subset: CD45RO+ cells pooled with CCR7-negative TemRA cells. The origin of this receptor is a man between 18 and 35 years old in good health. Some clones in this sample may be carry-over from other donors' samples. The genes are TRBV10-3 and TRBJ2-1; 9 nucleotides line up with TRBD2. The chain's CDR3 is CAISEFDGGRGEQFF. The CDR3 bases are TGTGCCATCAGTGAGTTTGATGGCGGGAGGGGAGAGCAGTTCTTC.